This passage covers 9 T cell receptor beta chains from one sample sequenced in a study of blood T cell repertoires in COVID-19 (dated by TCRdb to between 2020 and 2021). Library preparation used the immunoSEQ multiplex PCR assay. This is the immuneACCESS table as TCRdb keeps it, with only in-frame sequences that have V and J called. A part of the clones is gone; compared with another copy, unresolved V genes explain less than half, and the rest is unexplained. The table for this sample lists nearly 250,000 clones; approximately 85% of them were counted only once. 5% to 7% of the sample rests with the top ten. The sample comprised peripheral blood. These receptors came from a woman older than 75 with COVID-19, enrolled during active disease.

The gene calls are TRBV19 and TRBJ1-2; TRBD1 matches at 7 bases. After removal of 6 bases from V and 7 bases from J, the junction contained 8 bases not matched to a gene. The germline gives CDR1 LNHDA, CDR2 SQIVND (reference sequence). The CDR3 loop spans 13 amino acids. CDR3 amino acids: CASSITGVRGYTF. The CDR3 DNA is TGTGCCAGTAGCATTACAGGGGTGCGTGGCTACACCTTC.

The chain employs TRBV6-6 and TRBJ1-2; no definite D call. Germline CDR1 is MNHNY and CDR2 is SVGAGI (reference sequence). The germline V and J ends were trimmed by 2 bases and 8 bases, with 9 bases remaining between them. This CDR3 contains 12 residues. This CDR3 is CASSYERRGYTF. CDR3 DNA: TGTGCCAGCAGTTACGAGCGGAGAGGCTACACCTTC.

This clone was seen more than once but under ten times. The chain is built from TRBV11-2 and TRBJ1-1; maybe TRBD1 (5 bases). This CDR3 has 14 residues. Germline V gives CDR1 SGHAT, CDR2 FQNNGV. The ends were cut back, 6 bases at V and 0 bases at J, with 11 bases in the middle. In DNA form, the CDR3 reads TGTGCCAGCAGTTCCCAGACAGTGAACACTGAAGCTTTCTTT. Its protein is CASSSQTVNTEAFF.

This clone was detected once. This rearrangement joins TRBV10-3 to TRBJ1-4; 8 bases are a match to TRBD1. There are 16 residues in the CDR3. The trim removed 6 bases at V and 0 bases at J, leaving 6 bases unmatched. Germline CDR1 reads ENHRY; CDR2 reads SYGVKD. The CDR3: CAISGTGGATNEKLFF. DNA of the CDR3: TGTGCCATCAGCGGGACAGGAGGTGCAACTAATGAAAAACTGTTTTTT.

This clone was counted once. Here the CDR3 reads CASSLAGGGTNEKLFF. The CDR3 coding sequence is TGTGCCAGCAGCTTGGCCGGGGGGGGAACTAATGAAAAACTGTTTTTT. This rearrangement joins TRBV5-4 to TRBJ1-4; a weak D match, TRBD1 (5 bases). V lost 0 bases, J lost 1 base, and 10 bases lay in between. The CDR3 is 16 amino acids. The germline CDR1 and CDR2 sequences are SGHNT and YYREEE (reference sequence).

CDR3 coding DNA: TGTGCCAGCAGCCAGGCACCAACCGGGACTAGCGGGGGGTACATCCCGGGTACGCAGTATTTT. The encoded protein is CASSQAPTGTSGGYIPGTQYF. The chain recombines TRBV3-1 (or the pseudogene TRBV3-2) with TRBJ2-3, with TRBD2 matching over 15 bases. Germline V gives CDR1 LGHDT, CDR2 YNNKEL (reference sequence). The ends lost 3 bases at V and 8 bases at J; junction bases unmatched: 21. The CDR3 runs to 21 residues.

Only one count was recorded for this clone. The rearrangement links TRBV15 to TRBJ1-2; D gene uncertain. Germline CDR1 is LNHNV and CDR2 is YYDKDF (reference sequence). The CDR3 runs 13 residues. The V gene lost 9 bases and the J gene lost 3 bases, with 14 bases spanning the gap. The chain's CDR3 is CATRAYKDYGYTF. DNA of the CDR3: TGTGCCACGAGGGCGTACAAGGACTATGGCTACACCTTC.

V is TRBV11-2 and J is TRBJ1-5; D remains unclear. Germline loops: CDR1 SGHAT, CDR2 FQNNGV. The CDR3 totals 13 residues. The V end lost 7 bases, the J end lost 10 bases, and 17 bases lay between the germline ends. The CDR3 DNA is TGTGCCAGCAACCGGACGGCCGAGGGACCCCAGCATTTT. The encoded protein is CASNRTAEGPQHF.

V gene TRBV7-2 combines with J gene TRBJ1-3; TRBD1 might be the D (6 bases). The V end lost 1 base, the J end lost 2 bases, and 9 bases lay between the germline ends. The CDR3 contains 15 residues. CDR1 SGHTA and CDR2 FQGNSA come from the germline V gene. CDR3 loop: CASSLVSGAGNTIYF. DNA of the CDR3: TGTGCCAGCAGCTTAGTTTCAGGGGCTGGAAACACCATATATTTT. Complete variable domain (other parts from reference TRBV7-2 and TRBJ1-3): GAGVSQSPSNKVTEKGKDVELRCDPISGHTALYWYRQSLGQGLEFLIYFQGNSAPDKSGLPSDRFSAERTGGSVSTLTIQRTQQEDSAVYLCASSLVSGAGNTIYFGEGSWLTVV.